These T cell receptor beta chains were read from a single sample in a study of cytomegalovirus exposure and HLA in healthy donors. Data came from immunoSEQ multiplex PCR; TCRdb stores just in-frame clones and leaves some out. The data show 180,000 or so clones, with around 80% seen just once and 2% to 2.5% held by the top ten. The sample comprised PBMCs. Every receptor here comes from a woman aged 30 to 39 in good health and CMV-seropositive. Both conserved end residues are part of each CDR3. A D gene is named only where the DNA matches it firmly. Only some rows state a clone size, as once, few, many or a class for expanded clones.

V gene,clone size,D gene,J gene,CDR3 DNA,CDR3 protein
TRBV4-3,.,.,TRBJ2-7,TGCGCCAGCAGCCGGCCTCAGGGGATAGGCTCCTACGAGCAGTACTTC,CASSRPQGIGSYEQYF
TRBV9,few,.,TRBJ2-1,TGTGCCAGCAGCCCCATACAGGGACCCTACAATGAGCAGTTCTTC,CASSPIQGPYNEQFF
TRBV19,.,TRBD1,TRBJ2-6,TGTGCCAGTAGTACCACCGGGACAGGGGGTTCTGGGGCCAACGTCCTGACTTTC,CASSTTGTGGSGANVLTF
TRBV7-9,.,.,TRBJ1-3,TGTGCCAGCAACGCGATCTCTGGAAACACCATATATTTT,CASNAISGNTIYF
TRBV28,.,TRBD1,TRBJ2-5,TGTGCCAGCAGTTGGGGACAGGGGAAAGAGACCCAGTACTTC,CASSWGQGKETQYF
TRBV6-5,.,TRBD2,TRBJ2-7,TGTGCCAGCGGGAGGGAAGGGTCCTACGAGCAGTACTTC,CASGREGSYEQYF
TRBV9,.,.,TRBJ2-1,TGTGCCAGCAGCGTAGTGGACTACCCGGGGCACAATGAGCAGTTCTTC,CASSVVDYPGHNEQFF
TRBV28,few,.,TRBJ1-5,TGTGCCAGCAGTTTAATCGGTGTGGGCATAGGCAATCAGCCCCAGCATTTT,CASSLIGVGIGNQPQHF
TRBV5-1,.,TRBD2,TRBJ2-5,TGCGCCAGCAGATTAGCGGGGGGGGGTCAAGAGACCCAGTACTTC,CASRLAGGGQETQYF
TRBV7-5,.,.,TRBJ2-7,TGTGCCAGAAGCTTAGTTTGCGCTACCTACGAGCAGTACTTC,CARSLVCATYEQYF
TRBV2,few,TRBD2,TRBJ2-1,TGTGCCAGCAGGGAGCGGGGGGGGTTCAATGAGCAGTTCTTC,CASRERGGFNEQFF
TRBV18,.,TRBD1,TRBJ1-6,TGTGCCAGCTCACCGACAGGGGATAATTCACCCCTCCACTTT,CASSPTGDNSPLHF
TRBV13,.,TRBD1,TRBJ2-7,TGTGCCAGCAGCCTGTTCGGACAGGGTGGCTACGAGCAGTACTTC,CASSLFGQGGYEQYF
TRBV11-3,.,TRBD1,TRBJ2-2,TGTGCCAGCAGCCTCGGGACAGCGAACACCGGGGAGCTGTTTTTT,CASSLGTANTGELFF
TRBV19,.,TRBD1,TRBJ1-6,TGTGCCAGTCACCGGGACAGGGCCCATAATTCACCCCTCCACTTT,CASHRDRAHNSPLHF
TRBV7-2,.,.,TRBJ2-5,TGTGCCAGCAGCTTAGCGGGCCCGGCGGGAGAGACCCAGTACTTC,CASSLAGPAGETQYF
TRBV7-2,.,TRBD1,TRBJ2-5,TGTGCCAGCAGCGAAGGGACAGGGAGGCAAGAGACCCAGTACTTC,CASSEGTGRQETQYF
TRBV10-3,.,.,TRBJ2-7,TGTGCCATCAGCACCAGACTAGACACCAACGAGCAGTACTTC,CAISTRLDTNEQYF
TRBV7-2,.,.,TRBJ2-2,TGTGCCAGCAGCTCCTCGACCGGGGAGCTGTTTTTT,CASSSSTGELFF
TRBV19,few,TRBD1,TRBJ1-4,TGTGCCAGTACCCCGGAGGGGACAGGGGTCGAAAAACTGTTTTTT,CASTPEGTGVEKLFF
TRBV14,.,.,TRBJ2-5,TGTGCCAGCAGCCAAGTGAAGGGACTGGAGACCCAGTACTTC,CASSQVKGLETQYF
TRBV18,.,.,TRBJ1-2,TGTGCCAGCTCACCAGAGCGGTACTATGGCTACACCTTC,CASSPERYYGYTF
TRBV29-1,.,TRBD1,TRBJ2-7,TGCAGCGCTGGGGACAGGGGCTACGAGCAGTACTTC,CSAGDRGYEQYF
TRBV7-8,.,.,TRBJ1-6,TGTGCCAGCAGCTTAGCGCGTGGAGTGTTGTCACCCCTCCACTTT,CASSLARGVLSPLHF
TRBV6-6,.,.,TRBJ2-1,TGTGCCAGCACTCCTACCTCCAGGCGTCATGAGCAGTTCTTC,CASTPTSRRHEQFF
TRBV7-2,.,TRBD2,TRBJ2-3,TGTGCCAGCAGCCCGGGGGGAACAGATACGCAGTATTTT,CASSPGGTDTQYF
TRBV10-3,.,TRBD2,TRBJ2-2,TGTGCCATCAGTCCAGCGGGGGGGCTTAGAGGCGGGGAGCTGTTTTTT,CAISPAGGLRGGELFF
TRBV9,.,.,TRBJ1-3,TGTGCCAGCAGCGTAGCTGGCAGGGTGGTCGGAAACACCATATATTTT,CASSVAGRVVGNTIYF
TRBV4-2,.,.,TRBJ1-2,TGTGCCAGCAGCCCCAGTGGAGACTATGACTACACCTTC,CASSPSGDYDYTF
TRBV11-2,few,.,TRBJ2-5,TGTGCCAGCAGCTTACGTGAGACCCAGTACTTC,CASSLRETQYF
TRBV2,few,.,TRBJ1-6,TGTGCCAGCGGGGCCTGGCCCCTCCACTTT,CASGAWPLHF
TRBV5-1,few,.,TRBJ1-1,TGCGCCAGCAGAAGGGAGATGAACACTGAAGCTTTCTTT,CASRREMNTEAFF
TRBV7-2,.,TRBD1,TRBJ2-5,TGTGCCAGCAGCCGAGGACAGGGTAGAGACTTGGGGGAGACCCAGTACTTC,CASSRGQGRDLGETQYF
TRBV28,few,.,TRBJ2-2,TGTGCCAGCACCCAGGGGGGGAACACCGGGGAGCTGTTTTTT,CASTQGGNTGELFF
TRBV7-3,.,.,TRBJ1-1,TGTGCCAGCAGCTTAAACAGGGTCACTGAAGCTTTCTTT,CASSLNRVTEAFF
TRBV4-2,.,TRBD2,TRBJ2-3,TGTGCCAGCAGCCTCCGACTAGCGGGACGGGACACAGATACGCAGTATTTT,CASSLRLAGRDTDTQYF
TRBV18,once,TRBD1,TRBJ1-4,TGTGCCAGCTCATCCGACAGGGTCTCCCGAGAAACTAATGAAAAACTGTTTTTT,CASSSDRVSRETNEKLFF
TRBV7-3,.,.,TRBJ2-1,TGTGCCAGCACCCAGGGGCCCTACAATGAGCAGTTCTTC,CASTQGPYNEQFF
TRBV4-2,.,.,TRBJ1-1,TGTGCCAGCAGCCAAGGGCCGGGGGGCGAGAACACTGAAGCTTTCTTT,CASSQGPGGENTEAFF
TRBV5-1,.,.,TRBJ2-5,TGCGCCAGCAGCTCCGTGATCAGGGTGGGAGAGACCCAGTACTTC,CASSSVIRVGETQYF
TRBV28,.,.,TRBJ1-1,TGTGCCAGCAGTTCCCGGACTTTTCGGGCTGAAGCTTTCTTT,CASSSRTFRAEAFF
TRBV6-5,.,TRBD2,TRBJ2-3,TGTGCCAGCAGTTTTGGCGGGGGGCCCCAGATTACGCAGTATTTT,CASSFGGGPQITQYF
TRBV10-3,.,TRBD2,TRBJ2-1,TGTGCCATCAGTGAGTCACCGACTAGCGGGGTGCTTAATGAGCAGTTCTTC,CAISESPTSGVLNEQFF
TRBV4-3,.,.,TRBJ2-7,TGCGCCAGCAGCCAAAAATTGGGCAGGGGAGGGGAGCAGTACTTC,CASSQKLGRGGEQYF
TRBV18,.,TRBD1,TRBJ2-7,TGTGCCAGCTCACTCGGGACAGATCAACTCGAGCAGTACTTC,CASSLGTDQLEQYF